The source of this TCR beta chain is a study of blood T cell repertoires in COVID-19. Looking at the study overall: There were acute and convalescent COVID-19 samples, and they came from the United States, Italy and Spain. PBMCs, B-cell-depleted T cells, or T cells were the source of the cDNA or gDNA that made up the material.

The CDR3 length is 13 residues. Trimming shortened V by 1 base and J by 7 bases, and 8 bases separated the two germline ends. Germline V gene data show CDR1 as SEHNR and CDR2 as FQNEAQ (reference sequence). As handled by the study authors: Amplification from reference gene primers served as the basis for estimated nucleated cell counts. Clones were sequenced by immunoSEQ multiplex PCR, and TCRdb holds only the in-frame ones, with some missing. Clone size and V and J calls were adopted from that table, with D and trimming inferred from the DNA. This sample has about 140,000 clones; around 84% occur once, and the top ten carry less than 6.5%. This clone has a single count.

This chain connects TRBV7-9 to TRBJ2-1, with D hard to call. The TCR sequence derives from a human donor in a cohort sampled during active COVID-19. The sample consisted of peripheral blood. CDR3 sequence reads: CASSLDNSNEQFF. The CDR3 nucleotides read TGTGCCAGCAGCTTAGATAACTCTAATGAGCAGTTCTTC.